This T cell receptor (beta chain) was retrieved from a study of T cell responses to AZD1222 COVID-19 vaccine. Germline CDR1 and CDR2: MNHNY and SVGAGI (reference sequence). This CDR3 is built from 14 residues. The ends were cut back, 8 bases at V and 3 bases at J, with 16 bases in the middle. The data were produced by immunoSEQ multiplex PCR, yet TCRdb's version contains in-frame clones alone and is incomplete. The table lists roughly 100,000 clones, roughly 92% of them singletons. This chain uses TRBV6-6 with TRBJ1-2; D unresolved. This receptor was identified in an adult in good health. The input for sequencing was peripheral blood, taken on day 0 of AZD1222 vaccination. CDR3: CASSRRARDYGYTF. The DNA of the CDR3 is TGTGCCAGCTCACGGCGGGCGCGGGACTATGGCTACACCTTC.